These 3 T cell receptor beta chains were sequenced from one sample in a study of beta chain features in type 1 diabetes (dated by TCRdb to 2017 to 2018). Points the paper makes about the study in general: Type 1 diabetes patients showed a moderate but significant shortening of TCRB CDR3 length in all four CD4+ subsets.

Library method: the immunoSEQ multiplex PCR assay. The entire amount of isolated RNA was reverse transcribed using the High Capacity cDNA Reverse Transcription Kit, so the sequenced TCRB transcripts were expressed ones. The immuneACCESS repertoire file appears here via TCRdb, limited to in-frame rearrangements. These files lack a portion of the clones; in checked studies, under half of the deficit traces to unresolved V genes, and the cause of the others is not known. This sample gives 300,000 to 450,000 clones in total; 9.5% to 10% of them show up just once. Of the sample, over 0.45% falls within the top ten clones. The antigens of these receptors remain unknown. The sequenced sample consisted of central memory CD4+ T cells from blood. The receptors shown here come from a young man with type 1 diabetes.

This clone has more than one count but fewer than ten. The V gene is TRBV19, the J gene TRBJ2-2, with 15 bases identical to TRBD2. Germline V CDR1 and CDR2: LNHDA, SQIVND (reference sequence). CDR3 length equals 18 residues. The trim removed 4 bases at V and 0 bases at J, leaving 3 bases unmatched. CDR3 protein: CASSTGLAGGPNTGELFF. The CDR3 coding sequence is TGTGCCAGTAGTACGGGACTAGCGGGAGGACCGAACACCGGGGAGCTGTTTTTT.

The chain uses TRBV11-2 and TRBJ2-2; the D is unclear. The CDR3 has 17 residues. Germline lookup yields CDR1 SGHAT and CDR2 FQNNGV. The V gene lost 3 bases and the J gene lost 0 bases, with 14 bases spanning the gap. The CDR3 DNA reads TGTGCCAGCAGCTTTCCCTCTGGCGGCTCGAACACCGGGGAGCTGTTTTTT. Its translation: CASSFPSGGSNTGELFF.

In this sample, this clone turned up a few times. This chain links TRBV7-9 with TRBJ2-7, with 9 bases that match TRBD1. V dropped 5 bases and J dropped 6; count of bases not matched to a gene: 11. The germline CDR1 and CDR2 sequences are SEHNR and FQNEAQ (reference sequence). This CDR3 contains 15 residues. The CDR3 spells CASSAQGQGEAEQYF. CDR3 nucleotide sequence: TGTGCCAGCAGCGCTCAGGGACAGGGAGAAGCCGAGCAGTACTTC.